This T cell receptor (beta chain) comes out of a study of cytomegalovirus exposure and HLA in healthy donors. Study results and caveats: Through in vitro validation, a few CMV-associated chains were shown to be specific for CMV antigens. In a later analysis, more than 15,000 TCR beta sequences were associated with HLA alleles at 0.05 false discovery rate. Later analysis showed most CMV-associated TCR beta chains appearing HLA-restricted. With high specificity and sensitivity, the classifier reportedly diagnosed cytomegalovirus status.

The PCR had 60 Vbeta and 13 Jbeta primers. Some clones are missing from TCRdb's copy, which holds only in-frame ones; the method was immunoSEQ multiplex PCR. The sample contains more than 95,000 clones, about 13% of which appear only once. Trimming shortened V by 7 bases and J by 7 bases, and 14 bases separated the two germline ends. Germline V CDR1 and CDR2: ENHRY, SYGVKD. The CDR3 contains 13 residues. About this clone itself: Its matching antigen is unknown.

The chain employs TRBV10-3 and TRBJ2-1; D perhaps matches TRBD1 (6 bases). Sample: PBMCs. This TCR came from a man between 40 and 49 years old in good health and CMV-seropositive. Here the CDR3 DNA reads TGTGCCATCAACGACCCGGGACAAAATGAGCAGTTCTTC. Translation: CAINDPGQNEQFF.